Below are 5 T cell receptor beta chains sequenced from a single sample in a study of shared clonotypes between healthy human individuals (dated by TCRdb to 2020 to 2021). Receptor libraries were prepared by the immunoSEQ multiplex PCR assay. Drawn from immuneACCESS, this table holds only the in-frame rearrangements with V and J called that TCRdb kept. Clones are partly lost; checked studies trace under half to an unresolved V gene and leave the rest unexplained. The sample has about 1 million clones on record, around 74% of them singletons. The top ten hold less than 1.5% of the sample. The sample comprised memory CD4+ T cells sorted from blood. Per the publication, the cell subset or site label means: CD45RA-negative fraction. These receptors were taken from a man in his late teens or twenties in good health.

V gene TRBV14 combines with J gene TRBJ1-2; D remains ambiguous. Germline V gene data show CDR1 as SGHDN and CDR2 as FVKESK. V lost 1 base, J lost 4 bases, and 10 bases lay in between. The CDR3 loop spans 14 amino acids. The CDR3 spells CASSQVSSGYGYTF. In nucleotides, the CDR3 is TGTGCCAGCAGCCAAGTCTCATCGGGCTATGGCTACACCTTC. Full variable domain (remainder filled in from reference TRBV14 and TRBJ1-2): EAGVTQFPSHSVIEKGQTVTLRCDPISGHDNLYWYRRVMGKEIKFLLHFVKESKQDESGMPNNRFLAERTGGTYSTLKVQPAELEDSGVYFCASSQVSSGYGYTFGSGTRLTVV.

V and J are TRBV28 and TRBJ1-4, with 10 positions matching TRBD1. The V gene's germline CDR1 is MDHEN and CDR2 SYDVKM. The CDR3 is 17 amino acids. With 6 bases clipped from V and 6 bases from J, the junction kept 13 bases outside the gene matches. The CDR3 bases are TGTGCCAGCAGGAGTCGGGACAGGGGTCTGTTGTATGAAAAACTGTTTTTT. Translated: CASRSRDRGLLYEKLFF.

CDR3 loop: CASSDLLAGGVGNQPQHF. The CDR3 DNA follows: TGTGCCAGCAGTGACCTCCTGGCGGGGGGAGTAGGCAATCAGCCCCAGCATTTT. The chain links TRBV6-1 to TRBJ1-5, with D possibly TRBD1 on 5 matching bases. Deletions cut 3 bases from V and 2 bases from J, with 20 bases between. Germline CDR1 MNHNS, CDR2 SASEGT. This CDR3 is 18 amino acids long.

The gene calls are TRBV6-4 and TRBJ1-2; D perhaps matches TRBD1 (5 bases). Trimming took 6 bases from V and 4 from J, leaving 12 bases between them. The CDR3 loop spans 13 amino acids. CDR1 MRHNA and CDR2 SNTAGT come from the germline V gene. DNA of the CDR3: TGTGCCAGCAGACAAACAGGTGCCTATGGCTACACCTTC. This encodes CASRQTGAYGYTF.

The CDR3 DNA reads TGTGCCAGCAGCTGGGGAGGACAGGGACCGAACACCGGGGAGCTGTTTTTT. This codes for CASSWGGQGPNTGELFF. The chain links TRBV11-1 to TRBJ2-2, with 8 bases that match TRBD1. The V gene's germline CDR1 is SGHAT and CDR2 FQDESV (reference sequence). The CDR3 is 17 residues long. V was clipped by 4 bases and J by 0 bases; unmatched bases: 7.